This T cell receptor (beta chain) was recorded in a study of blood T cell repertoires in COVID-19. Study-wide background: Italy, Spain and the United States were the sources of the convalescent and acute COVID-19 samples.

In the authors' methods: It was from reference gene primer amplification that nucleated cell counts were estimated. Profiled with immunoSEQ multiplex PCR; TCRdb holds only in-frame clones, not every one. That table is the source of V, J and clone size, and D and trimming were worked out from the DNA. The table records about 190,000 clones, roughly nine tenths of them present only once. CDR1 and CDR2 (germline): MNHEY, SVGAGI. The CDR3 runs to 15 residues. V gave up 0 bases and J gave up 0 bases, with 8 bases separating them. This chain uses TRBV6-5 with TRBJ1-2, with D hard to call. The sequence was obtained from a man aged 40-50 years with acute or convalescent COVID-19. Sequenced material: peripheral blood. CDR3 in amino acids: CASSYSNAANYGYTF. CDR3 bases: TGTGCCAGCAGTTACTCGAATGCAGCTAACTATGGCTACACCTTC.